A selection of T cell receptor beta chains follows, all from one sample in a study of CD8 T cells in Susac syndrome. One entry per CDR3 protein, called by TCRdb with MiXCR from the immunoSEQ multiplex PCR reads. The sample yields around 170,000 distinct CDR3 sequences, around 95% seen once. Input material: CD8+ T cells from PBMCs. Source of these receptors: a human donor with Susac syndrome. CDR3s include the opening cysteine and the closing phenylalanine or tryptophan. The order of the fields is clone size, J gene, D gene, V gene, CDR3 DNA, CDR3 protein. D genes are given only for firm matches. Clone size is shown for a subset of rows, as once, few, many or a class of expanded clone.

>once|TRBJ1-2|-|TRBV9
TGTGCCAGCAGCGTGTCCGGGGCGGATGGCTACACCTTC
CASSVSGADGYTF
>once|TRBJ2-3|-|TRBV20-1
TGCAGTGGGGGGGTCGGTAACGGGGGCTATACGCAGTATTTT
CSGGVGNGGYTQYF
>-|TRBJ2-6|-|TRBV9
TGTGCCAGCAGGGGGGTAGCTGGGGCCAACGTCCTGACTTTC
CASRGVAGANVLTF
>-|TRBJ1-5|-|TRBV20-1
TGCAGTGCTAGAGATACCAGGGAAAATCAGCCCCAGCATTTT
CSARDTRENQPQHF
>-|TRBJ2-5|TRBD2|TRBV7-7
TGTGCTAGCAGCCGGAGACTCACAACGACTAGCGGGGAAGAGACCCAGTACTTC
CASSRRLTTTSGEETQYF
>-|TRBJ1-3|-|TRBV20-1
TGCAGTGCTAGTACTGGAAACACCATATATTTT
CSASTGNTIYF
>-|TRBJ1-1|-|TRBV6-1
TGTGCCAGCAGTGAAGAAGGGGTTTTGAACACTGAAGCTTTCTTT
CASSEEGVLNTEAFF
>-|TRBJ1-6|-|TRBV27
TGTGCCAGCAGTTCCTCCTATAATTCACCCCTCCACTTT
CASSSSYNSPLHF
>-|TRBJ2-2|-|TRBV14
TGTGCCAGCAGCCAAGCCGGAAAGGCCGGGGAGCTGTTTTTT
CASSQAGKAGELFF
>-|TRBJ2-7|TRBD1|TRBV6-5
TGTGCCAGCCGGACAGGGGGTCTCTACGAGCAGTACTTC
CASRTGGLYEQYF
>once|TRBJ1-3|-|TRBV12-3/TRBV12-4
TGTGCCAGCACCCACGGGAGGGGAAACACCATATATTTT
CASTHGRGNTIYF
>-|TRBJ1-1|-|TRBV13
TGTGCCAGCACCCTAAGACGTAGGGGCACTGAAGCTTTCTTT
CASTLRRRGTEAFF
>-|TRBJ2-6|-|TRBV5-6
TGTGCCAGCAGCAGAAACAGGGAATGGGTCCAGAGGGCCAACGTCCTGACTTTC
CASSRNREWVQRANVLTF
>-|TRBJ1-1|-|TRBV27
TGTGCCAGCAGTTCCCCGAGGGGGGGCGCGGGCACTGAAGCTTTCTTT
CASSSPRGGAGTEAFF